This TCR beta chain was sequenced in a study of radiotherapy plus CTLA-4 blockade in lung cancer. The wider study: More than 15% of enrolled patients responded objectively, and about 30% had disease control.

Study-level points and caveats: How blood T cell clones changed early, along with interferon-beta, reportedly forecast response best. Among blood TCR repertoires after radiotherapy plus ipilimumab, tumor-derived clones expanded.

Some clones are missing from TCRdb's copy, which holds only in-frame ones; the method was immunoSEQ multiplex PCR. Here the sample spans roughly 48,000 clones, 60% to 80% being singletons. CDR1 and CDR2 from the germline V gene are WNHNN and SYGVQD (reference sequence). CDR3 length equals 13 residues. The ends were cut back, 8 bases at V and 0 bases at J, with 10 bases in the middle. Points on this clone: Its antigen remains unidentified.

Ipilimumab CTLA-4 blockade and focal radiation were given to patients with chemo-refractory metastatic non-small-cell lung cancer. The source is a human donor with non-small cell lung cancer who had stable disease on radiotherapy plus ipilimumab. The J gene is TRBJ1-1, the V gene TRBV10-1; unclear D gene. The specimen comprised peripheral blood, sampled from a patient treated with radiotherapy plus ipilimumab. CDR3 sequence reads: CASRTGLNTEAFF. The CDR3 DNA follows: TGCGCCAGCCGGACTGGATTGAACACTGAAGCTTTCTTT.